What follows are 8 T cell receptor beta chains derived from one specimen sequenced in a study of T cell responses to AZD1222 COVID-19 vaccine. Generated by immunoSEQ multiplex PCR, the TCRdb table keeps only in-frame clones and is missing some. The sample shows 99,000 or so clones, around 89% of them seen only once. The source was peripheral blood, collected on day 0 of AZD1222 vaccination. All receptors come from an adult in good health.

This chain joins TRBV13 and TRBJ2-7; 10 bases agree with TRBD1. Trimming at V came to 4 bases and at J to 7 bases, leaving 10 bases not matched to a gene. The germline gives CDR1 PRHDT, CDR2 FYEKMQ (reference sequence). The length of the CDR3 is 15 residues. Here the CDR3 reads CASSSGTGAPGEQYF. The DNA for the CDR3 is TGTGCCAGCAGCTCCGGGACAGGGGCCCCGGGAGAGCAGTACTTC.

Concerning this clone: No conserved phenylalanine or tryptophan is present at the end of the CDR3, so a read error is the likely explanation. The J gene is TRBJ1-6, the V gene TRBV2; D call uncertain. Deletions cut 3 bases from V and 4 bases from J, with 4 bases between. CDR3 size: 13 residues. Germline assignment: CDR1 SNHLY and CDR2 FYNNEI. The CDR3 DNA is TGTGCCAGCAGTGAGCGGTATAATTCACCCCTCCACCTT. This gives the protein CASSERYNSPLHL.

For this clone: The same CDR3 is also encoded by other DNA sequences in this sample. V usage is TRBV5-1 and J usage is TRBJ2-7; TRBD1 matches 10 bases. Germline V gene lookup returns CDR1 SGHRS and CDR2 YFSETQ. The junction had 4 bases not matched to a gene; V was cut back by 0 bases and J by 4 bases. The CDR3 sequence is 15 residues long. The CDR3 loop reads CASSLAGTGVYEQYF. CDR3 in DNA: TGCGCCAGCAGCTTGGCCGGGACAGGGGTATACGAGCAGTACTTC. Full variable domain (outside the CDR3, taken from reference TRBV5-1 and TRBJ2-7): KAGVTQTPRYLIKTRGQQVTLSCSPISGHRSVSWYQQTPGQGLQFLFEYFSETQRNKGNFPGRFSGRQFSNSRSEMNVSTLELGDSALYLCASSLAGTGVYEQYFGPGTRLTVT.

DNA for the CDR3: TGTGCCAGCAGTGAATTGGGATCTAGCACAGATACGCAGTATTTT. It specifies CASSELGSSTDTQYF. The V and J genes are TRBV6-1 and TRBJ2-3; D is ambiguous. Trimming removed 2 bases from V and 0 bases from J, with 9 bases in between. The CDR3 contains 15 residues. Germline CDR1 MNHNS, CDR2 SASEGT.

This clone came up once. The J gene is TRBJ2-5, the V gene TRBV15, with D perhaps TRBD2 (6 bases). The CDR3 consists of 17 residues. V lost 0 bases, J lost 3 bases, and 17 bases lay in between. The V gene's germline CDR1 is LNHNV and CDR2 YYDKDF (reference sequence). The CDR3 loop is CATSRDRPTRRKETQYF. The CDR3 DNA follows: TGTGCCACCAGCAGAGATCGTCCGACTAGGCGAAAAGAGACCCAGTACTTC.

The rearrangement links TRBV10-3 to TRBJ1-1, with no clear D. The length of the CDR3 is 17 residues. V was cut by 0 bases and J by 2 bases, with 16 bases left in between. From germline, CDR1 is ENHRY and CDR2 SYGVKD. CDR3 nucleotide sequence: TGTGCCATCAGTGAGTCGACCATCCGCTTCACAAACACTGAAGCTTTCTTT. As protein: CAISESTIRFTNTEAFF.

The chain links TRBV5-1 to TRBJ2-5; 9 bases are a match to TRBD1. V shed 3 bases, J shed 12 bases, and the junction held 6 bases outside the gene matches. The CDR3 is 12 residues long. Germline V gene sequence: CDR1 SGHRS, CDR2 YFSETQ. The DNA for the CDR3 is TGCGCCAGCAGCTCGGGACAGGGCTCTAAGTACTTC. Protein product: CASSSGQGSKYF. The variable domain in full, with the rest retrieved from reference TRBV5-1 and TRBJ2-5, is KAGVTQTPRYLIKTRGQQVTLSCSPISGHRSVSWYQQTPGQGLQFLFEYFSETQRNKGNFPGRFSGRQFSNSRSEMNVSTLELGDSALYLCASSSGQGSKYFGPGTRLLVL.

Concerning this clone itself: In this CDR3 the conserved last residue, phenylalanine or tryptophan, is missing, so a read error is likely. The chain couples TRBV19 to TRBJ1-6, with a weak D call TRBD1 (5 bases). The V end lost 8 bases, the J end lost 7 bases, and 15 bases lay between the germline ends. The CDR3 covers 14 residues. Per the germline V gene, CDR1 is LNHDA and CDR2 is SQIVND (reference sequence). The CDR3 sequence is CASQGTTLNSPLHL. CDR3 sequence (DNA): TGTGCCAGTCAGGGCACGACCTTGAATTCACCCCTCCACCTT.